Listed here are 13 T cell receptor beta chains from one sample, sequenced in a study of CD8+ T cells in alopecia areata. Sequencing relied on a cDNA template that was reverse transcribed from extracted RNA. TCRdb's copy holds only in-frame clones and misses some; the assay was immunoSEQ multiplex PCR. This sample has approximately 180,000 clones, with roughly 60% found just once. The specimen was CD4+ T cells sorted from blood, collected at week 0. The receptors stem from a human donor with alopecia areata.

The chain links TRBV2 to TRBJ2-7; TRBD1 agrees at 7 bases. The CDR3 covers 15 residues. Germline CDR1 SNHLY, CDR2 FYNNEI. V shed 8 bases, J shed 0 bases, and the junction held 10 bases outside the gene matches. The CDR3 loop is CASARPGQFSYEQYF. The DNA for the CDR3 is TGTGCCAGCGCCCGACCGGGACAGTTCTCCTACGAGCAGTACTTC.

This rearrangement joins TRBV4-1 to TRBJ1-1, with unresolved D. The CDR3 totals 15 residues. Trimming cost V 1 base and J 6 bases, with 15 bases left between them. From germline, CDR1 is MGHRA and CDR2 YSYEKL. This CDR3 is CASSQGEGLRAEAFF. CDR3 nucleotide sequence: TGCGCCAGCAGCCAAGGGGAAGGACTGCGCGCTGAAGCTTTCTTT.

This clone was seen a handful of times. V and J are TRBV5-1 and TRBJ2-1, with TRBD2 identical over 10 bases. The ends lost 6 bases at V and 10 bases at J; junction bases unmatched: 13. The CDR3 is 15 amino acids. Germline CDR1 SGHRS, CDR2 YFSETQ. The DNA of the CDR3 is TGCGCCAGCACCCAAGCGAGCGGGGGGGCCGGAGAGCAGTTCTTC. Its protein product is CASTQASGGAGEQFF. Full variable domain (rest looked up from reference TRBV5-1 and TRBJ2-1): KAGVTQTPRYLIKTRGQQVTLSCSPISGHRSVSWYQQTPGQGLQFLFEYFSETQRNKGNFPGRFSGRQFSNSRSEMNVSTLELGDSALYLCASTQASGGAGEQFFGPGTRLTVL.

This clone was recorded only once. V usage is TRBV5-1 and J usage is TRBJ2-3; D may match TRBD1 or TRBD2 (6 bases each). Germline lookup yields CDR1 SGHRS and CDR2 YFSETQ. CDR3 length: 15 amino acids. Deletions cut 4 bases from V and 4 bases from J, with 16 bases between. CDR3 amino acids: CASSIRGAGPDTQYF. CDR3 sequence (DNA): TGCGCCAGCAGCATTAGGGGGGCGGGCCCAGATACGCAGTATTTT.

The rearrangement links TRBV30 to TRBJ2-5; 10 nucleotides agree with TRBD2. With V trimmed by 2 bases and J by 5 bases, 5 bases remained unmatched. The V gene's germline CDR1 is GTSNPN and CDR2 SVGIG (reference sequence). The CDR3 consists of 14 residues. The CDR3 DNA sequence: TGTGCCTGGAGTCCAGGGACTAGCGTCGAGACCCAGTACTTC. It encodes CAWSPGTSVETQYF.

The chain carries TRBV29-1 and TRBJ1-5; D is unclear. This CDR3 has 13 residues. The germline gives CDR1 SQVTM, CDR2 ANQGSEA. Trimming stripped 6 bases from V and 1 base from J, with 10 bases between. CDR3 sequence (DNA): TGCAGCGTCATCATCGGGAGCAATCAGCCCCAGCATTTT. Translated, it gives CSVIIGSNQPQHF.

About this clone itself: The sample holds other DNA sequences that translate to the same CDR3. This chain connects TRBV30 to TRBJ1-5; 9 nucleotides agree with TRBD1. The length of the CDR3 is 15 residues. CDR1 is GTSNPN, CDR2 SVGIG, per germline (reference sequence). With V trimmed by 3 bases and J by 4 bases, 7 bases remained unmatched. In nucleotides, the CDR3 is TGTGCCTGGAGCGTCGGGGACAGGGCAAATCAGCCCCAGCATTTT. Encoded protein: CAWSVGDRANQPQHF.

This clone was detected a few times. This sequence joins TRBV30 and TRBJ1-4; unclear D gene. In germline, CDR1 is GTSNPN, CDR2 SVGIG (reference sequence). The CDR3 is 13 residues long. V was shortened by 0 bases and J by 8 bases, with 10 bases between the two germline ends. The CDR3 DNA sequence: TGTGCCTGGAGTGTCGACACCCGAGAAAAACTGTTTTTT. It specifies CAWSVDTREKLFF.

CDR3 coding DNA: TGTGCCAGCAGCCCGCAGACAGGGGTTGAGACCCAGTACTTC. It is translated as CASSPQTGVETQYF. This chain uses TRBV7-2 with TRBJ2-5; 8 bases agree with TRBD1. Germline CDR1 reads SGHTA; CDR2 reads FQGNSA. The CDR3 length is 14 residues. J lost 5 bases, V lost 5 bases, and 7 bases had no gene match.

This clone has more than one count but fewer than ten. The chain is built from TRBV5-6 and TRBJ1-1; D gene uncertain. Germline lookup yields CDR1 SGHDT and CDR2 YYEEEE. The CDR3 loop spans 14 amino acids. The germline V and J ends were trimmed by 0 bases and 6 bases, with 12 bases remaining between them. In DNA form, the CDR3 reads TGTGCCAGCAGCTTGGGGCTCGGGGATCCTGAAGCTTTCTTT. Residues: CASSLGLGDPEAFF.

The V and J genes are TRBV29-1 and TRBJ2-1; D is undetermined. The V end lost 2 bases, the J end lost 9 bases, and 8 bases lay between the germline ends. Germline V gene data show CDR1 as SQVTM and CDR2 as ANQGSEA. The length of the CDR3 is 11 residues. CDR3 region: CSVESLGEQFF. The DNA of the CDR3 is TGCAGCGTTGAAAGTCTCGGTGAGCAGTTCTTC.

This chain uses TRBV11-2 with TRBJ2-6, with D unclear. V lost 5 bases and J 2 bases, leaving 4 bases between the germline ends. The CDR3 spans 13 residues. CDR1 SGHAT and CDR2 FQNNGV come from the germline V gene. The CDR3 loop is CASSLAGANVLTF. Written as DNA, the CDR3 is TGTGCCAGCAGCCTCGCTGGGGCCAACGTCCTGACTTTC.

This rearrangement joins TRBV29-1 to TRBJ1-2; D remains unclear. Trimming removed 6 bases at V and 2 bases at J, with 10 bases between. The CDR3 loop spans 12 amino acids. CDR1 and CDR2 (germline): SQVTM, ANQGSEA. This CDR3 reads CSVTRVNYGYTF. In DNA, the CDR3 is TGCAGCGTGACGCGGGTGAACTATGGCTACACCTTC.